These 12 T cell receptor beta chains originate from one sample sequenced in a study of technical replicates of blood from four donors. This table comes from immunoSEQ multiplex PCR, and its TCRdb copy is limited to in-frame clones, with some not included. The sample lists about 75,000 clones; 97% were seen once. The sequenced sample was T cells isolated from PBMCs. The receptors were gathered from a human donor in good health.

This chain links TRBV7-8 with TRBJ2-6; 7 nucleotides agree with TRBD2. CDR1 is SGHVS and CDR2 is FQNEAQ in the germline V gene. The CDR3 has 19 residues. V was pared by 5 bases and J by 0 bases, with 13 bases of the junction left unmatched. The CDR3 is CASSMRTSVLYSGANVLTF. In DNA, the CDR3 is TGTGCCAGCAGCATGCGCACTAGCGTACTATACTCTGGGGCCAACGTCCTGACTTTC.

This clone was seen more than once but under ten times. J is TRBJ2-7 and V is TRBV18; 9 bases line up with TRBD1. The CDR3 runs to 19 residues. V trimming: 3 bases; J trimming: 0 bases; junction bases outside the gene matches: 15. CDR1 KGHSH and CDR2 LQKENI come from the germline V gene. The CDR3 reads CASSPQRRDGTGSSYEQYF. CDR3 sequence (DNA): TGTGCCAGCTCACCCCAACGTAGGGACGGGACAGGGAGCTCCTACGAGCAGTACTTC.

The chain uses TRBV30 and TRBJ2-7; 7 nucleotides agree with TRBD1. The CDR3 totals 13 residues. Germline V lookup: CDR1 GTSNPN, CDR2 SVGIG (reference sequence). The V and J ends lost 0 bases and 3 bases, in that order; junction bases with no gene match: 2. CDR3 in amino acids: CAWSVGQDYEQYF. CDR3 coding DNA: TGTGCCTGGAGTGTAGGACAGGACTACGAGCAGTACTTC.

The gene calls are TRBV28 and TRBJ2-5, with 8 positions matching TRBD2. Per germline, CDR1 MDHEN and CDR2 SYDVKM. This CDR3 has 13 amino acids. V was pared by 4 bases and J by 5 bases, with 3 bases of the junction left unmatched. As DNA, the CDR3 is TGTGCCAGCAGTTGGGGACTAGGGGAGACCCAGTACTTC. It codes for CASSWGLGETQYF. The variable domain in full, with the rest retrieved from reference TRBV28 and TRBJ2-5, is DVKVTQSSRYLVKRTGEKVFLECVQDMDHENMFWYRQDPGLGLRLIYFSYDVKMKEKGDIPEGYSVSREKKERFSLILESASTNQTSMYLCASSWGLGETQYFGPGTRLLVL.

CDR3 residues: CASRPYSGRADTQYF. The DNA for the CDR3 is TGTGCCAGCAGGCCATATAGCGGGAGAGCAGATACGCAGTATTTT. The V and J genes are TRBV27 and TRBJ2-3; 9 bases match TRBD2. Trimming took 6 bases from V and 4 from J; bases not matched to a gene: 8. The CDR3 totals 15 residues. Germline V lookup: CDR1 MNHEY, CDR2 SMNVEV (reference sequence).

This chain uses TRBV9 with TRBJ2-5, with TRBD2 identical over 11 bases. The V segment lost 4 bases and the J segment 2 bases; nucleotides outside the gene matches: 10. The CDR3 sequence is 17 residues long. CDR1 SGDLS and CDR2 YYNGEE come from the germline V gene. CDR3 in DNA: TGTGCCAGCAGCCGATCATTTCTAGCGGGGGGACAAGAGACCCAGTACTTC. Its translation: CASSRSFLAGGQETQYF.

This chain links TRBV10-3 with TRBJ2-7, with 9 bases matching TRBD2. Germline V gene sequence: CDR1 ENHRY, CDR2 SYGVKD. The J segment lost 1 base and the V segment lost 5 bases, leaving 3 bases of the junction unmatched. The CDR3 runs to 14 residues. CDR3 region: CAISLAGMSYEQYF. CDR3 nucleotides: TGTGCCATCAGTCTAGCGGGAATGTCCTACGAGCAGTACTTC.

The rearrangement links TRBV5-4 to TRBJ1-1; 7 bases agree with TRBD1. Germline V lookup: CDR1 SGHNT, CDR2 YYREEE (reference sequence). This CDR3 comprises 17 residues. J gave up 1 base and V 0 bases, and 9 bases lay outside the gene matches. The CDR3 nucleotides are TGTGCCAGCAGCTTGGGGGTAGGGGGCGCGGGGAACACTGAAGCTTTCTTT. Residues: CASSLGVGGAGNTEAFF.

This clone was detected only once. The chain couples TRBV18 to TRBJ2-5; a weak D match, TRBD1 (6 bases). The germline V gene encodes CDR1 KGHSH and CDR2 LQKENI. The CDR3 is made up of 14 amino acids. Between the trimmed V and J ends, which lost 3 bases and 5 bases, there was a span of 13 bases. The CDR3 protein is CASSPEQGSETQYF. CDR3 sequence (DNA): TGTGCCAGCTCACCGGAACAGGGTTCGGAGACCCAGTACTTC.

The chain recombines TRBV7-9 with TRBJ1-4; 7 nucleotides line up with TRBD1. CDR3 length equals 16 residues. The V segment lost 3 bases and the J segment 8 bases; nucleotides outside the gene matches: 12. Germline V gene lookup returns CDR1 SEHNR and CDR2 FQNEAQ (reference sequence). CDR3 amino acids: CASSFTLGRGEEKLFF. CDR3 nucleotides: TGTGCCAGCAGCTTCACCCTGGGCAGGGGGGAAGAAAAACTGTTTTTT. The complete variable domain, with remaining parts taken from reference TRBV7-9 and TRBJ1-4, reads DTGVSQNPRHKITKRGQNVTFRCDPISEHNRLYWYRQTLGQGPEFLTYFQNEAQLEKSRLLSDRFSAERPKGSFSTLEIQRTEQGDSAMYLCASSFTLGRGEEKLFFGSGTQLSVL.

The chain employs TRBV28 and TRBJ1-2; 7 bases match TRBD1. There are 12 residues in the CDR3. Germline V lookup: CDR1 MDHEN, CDR2 SYDVKM. Trimming cost V 2 bases and J 10 bases; bases outside gene matches: 4. CDR3 sequence reads: CASSLPGGDYTF. The CDR3 DNA reads TGTGCCAGCAGTTTACCAGGGGGAGACTACACCTTC.

The chain has TRBV4-2 and TRBJ2-1; TRBD2 matches at 10 bases. Germline values: CDR1 LGHNA, CDR2 YNFKEQ. V gave up 4 bases and J gave up 7 bases; unmatched junction bases: 13. The CDR3 consists of 17 residues. The CDR3, as DNA: TGTGCCAGCAGCCGAAGACTAGAGCGGGGGGGCGAGAATGAGCAGTTCTTC. Amino acids: CASSRRLERGGENEQFF.